The 2 T cell receptor beta chains below were found in one sample sequenced in a study of T cells after yellow fever vaccination. TCRdb passed the 5' RACE reads through MiXCR, listing each CDR3 protein once. Here the sample spans just under 600,000 distinct CDR3 sequences, approximately 13% being singletons. The sequenced sample was PBMCs, obtained on the day of the yellow fever booster vaccination. These receptors all stem from a man aged 25 to 40 who received the YFV17D yellow fever vaccine.

This chain joins TRBV5-4 and TRBJ2-5, with D possibly TRBD1 on 7 matching bases. Germline lookup yields CDR1 SGHNT and CDR2 YYREEE (reference sequence). The CDR3 has 15 amino acids. V was trimmed by 0 bases and J by 5 bases, leaving 14 bases between them. The CDR3 loop is CASSLGRGRDETQYF. The CDR3 nucleotides read TGTGCCAGCAGCTTGGGGAGGGGGCGGGACGAGACCCAGTACTTC.

This clonotype was counted between two and nine times. The chain employs TRBV7-2 and TRBJ2-3; 7 nucleotides align to TRBD1. CDR3 length: 17 residues. V gave up 4 bases and J gave up 7 bases; unmatched junction bases: 17. From germline, CDR1 is SGHTA and CDR2 FQGNSA. This CDR3 reads CASSSQQGIRPRYTQYF. CDR3 sequence (DNA): TGTGCCAGCAGCTCCCAACAGGGGATTAGACCTCGATATACGCAGTATTTT.